Following are 21 T cell receptor beta chains from one sample sequenced in a study of post-analysis software for immune sequencing data. Findings of the study overall: With TRBV5-6, TRBV5-1 and TRBV20-1 included, 4 to 6 TRBV segments were more frequent in patients than in controls.

TCR beta cDNA libraries had unique molecular identifiers. TCRdb passed the PCR reads through MiXCR, listing each CDR3 protein once. The sample includes fewer than 850,000 distinct CDR3 sequences, 25% to 30% of them seen just once. Their specific antigens are unknown. Sequenced input: blood. The receptors were sampled from a girl aged 10-17 years with multiple sclerosis.

The rearrangement joins TRBV7-9 to TRBJ2-7, with TRBD2 as a possible D gene (6 bases). The V gene's germline CDR1 is SEHNR and CDR2 FQNEAQ (reference sequence). CDR3 length: 18 residues. Trimming pared 5 bases from V and 5 bases from J, leaving 28 bases between. CDR3 region: CASSAGPLRAAGLHEQYF. CDR3 in DNA: TGTGCCAGCAGCGCTGGCCCTCTCCGGGCGGCGGGACTCCACGAGCAGTACTTC.

The genes are TRBV28 and TRBJ1-6, with D perhaps matching TRBD1 (5 bases). The V gene's germline CDR1 is MDHEN and CDR2 SYDVKM. The V gene lost 10 bases and the J gene lost 6 bases, with 16 bases spanning the gap. There are 14 residues in the CDR3. The CDR3 DNA is TGTGCCACCGGGGCGGAACAGAGTAATTCACCCCTCCACTTT. Amino acids: CATGAEQSNSPLHF.

The chain employs TRBV6-1 and TRBJ2-2; D possibly corresponds to TRBD2 (7 bases). This CDR3 has 15 amino acids. The V and J ends lost 7 bases and 6 bases respectively, with 18 bases between them. The germline V gene has CDR1 MNHNS and CDR2 SASEGT. CDR3 coding DNA: TGTGCCAGCACCCGGGGGGCCGGGTCGGCCGGGGAGCTGTTTTTT. The encoded protein is CASTRGAGSAGELFF.

This clonotype turned up a few times. The V call is TRBV7-9, the J call TRBJ2-3, with TRBD1 matching 7 bases. This CDR3 has 18 residues. V was pared by 3 bases and J by 3 bases, with 15 bases of the junction left unmatched. The germline CDR1 and CDR2 sequences are SEHNR and FQNEAQ (reference sequence). The chain's CDR3 is CASSFGSQGKGGTDTQYF. CDR3 nucleotides: TGTGCCAGCAGCTTCGGTTCACAGGGGAAAGGTGGGACAGATACGCAGTATTTT.

At least ten counts were recorded for this clonotype. The CDR3: CASTIKVPGANVLTF. The CDR3 DNA reads TGTGCCAGCACGATAAAAGTCCCTGGGGCCAACGTCCTGACTTTC. This rearrangement joins TRBV7-2 to TRBJ2-6; D ambiguous. Trimming shortened V by 7 bases and J by 2 bases, and 12 bases separated the two germline ends. The CDR3 loop spans 15 amino acids. CDR1 is SGHTA and CDR2 is FQGNSA in the germline V gene.

The rearrangement uses TRBV10-3 and TRBJ2-5, with D perhaps matching TRBD2 (5 bases). The J call may be in error: the DNA end matches TRBJ2-1 better. CDR1 is ENHRY, CDR2 SYGVKD, per germline. The CDR3 sequence is 14 residues long. CDR3 nucleotides: TGTGCCATCAGTGATTTTAGCGCACAAGAGACCCAGTTCTTC. The encoded protein is CAISDFSAQETQFF.

The table lists this clonotype with a few counts. Here the CDR3 reads CATSARTSGTETQYF. CDR3 DNA: TGTGCCACCAGCGCCAGGACTAGCGGGACGGAGACCCAGTACTTC. This chain links TRBV24-1 with TRBJ2-5; TRBD2 matches 12 bases. The ends lost 7 bases at V and 5 bases at J; junction bases unmatched: 7. The germline V gene encodes CDR1 KGHDR and CDR2 SFDVKD. There are 15 residues in the CDR3.

This clonotype was counted once. The V and J genes are TRBV12-3 or TRBV12-4 and TRBJ1-4; 8 bases are a match to TRBD1. The CDR3 runs 18 residues. Trimming took 8 bases from V and 6 from J; bases not matched to a gene: 20. The CDR3 sequence: CASGRPRDRKEGHEKLFF. The CDR3 nucleotides read TGTGCCAGCGGCCGGCCAAGGGACAGGAAAGAAGGACATGAAAAACTGTTTTTT.

Worth noting for this clonotype: One end of the junction does not line up with germline, which may come from a read error. The chain uses TRBV5-1 and TRBJ2-5; TRBD1 might be the D (6 bases). CDR1 is SGHRS and CDR2 is YFSETQ in the germline V gene. The CDR3 runs to 14 residues. The CDR3 here is CAGSEIGGQETQYF. For the CDR3, the DNA is TGCGCCGGCAGCGAAATAGGGGGCCAAGAGACCCAGTACTTC.

The rearrangement joins TRBV7-9 to TRBJ2-3; the match to TRBD2 covers 9 bases. From germline, CDR1 is SEHNR and CDR2 FQNEAQ (reference sequence). V lost 5 bases, J lost 6 bases, and 24 bases stayed unmatched. The CDR3 loop spans 20 amino acids. The DNA of the CDR3 is TGTGCCAGCAGCGGAGTGTCTCGGCTAGCGGGACCCAACGGGTGGGATACGCAGTATTTT. Protein sequence: CASSGVSRLAGPNGWDTQYF.

V is TRBV20-1 and J is TRBJ2-5; the match to TRBD2 covers 10 bases. In germline, CDR1 is DFQATT, CDR2 SNEGSKA (reference sequence). J lost 3 bases, V lost 0 bases, and 10 bases had no gene match. This CDR3 has 17 residues. The CDR3 sequence: CSARDLGLATTKETQYF. The CDR3 bases are TGCAGTGCTAGAGATCTGGGACTAGCGACGACCAAAGAGACCCAGTACTTC.

This chain joins TRBV6-2 or TRBV6-3 and TRBJ1-6, with a weak D call TRBD1 (5 bases). The germline V gene has CDR1 MNHEY and CDR2 SVGEGT. The V and J ends lost 5 bases and 6 bases respectively, with 11 bases between them. The CDR3 loop spans 14 amino acids. The DNA for the CDR3 is TGTGCCAGCAGTCCCGGGACGCGTAATTCACCCCTCCACTTT. Residues: CASSPGTRNSPLHF.

This chain uses TRBV6-5 with TRBJ1-5; D is uncertain. From germline, CDR1 is MNHEY and CDR2 SVGAGI. This CDR3 spans 12 amino acids. Trimming cost V 6 bases and J 4 bases, with 7 bases left between them. CDR3 nucleotide sequence: TGTGCCAGCAGAACCTTAAATCAGCCCCAGCATTTT. It encodes CASRTLNQPQHF.

The chain joins TRBV15 to TRBJ2-7; 8 bases map to TRBD1. Germline V gene lookup returns CDR1 LNHNV and CDR2 YYDKDF (reference sequence). The junction had 7 bases not matched to a gene; V was cut back by 8 bases and J by 1 base. The CDR3 is made up of 14 amino acids. For the CDR3, the DNA is TGTGCCACCCACGGGACAGGTAGTTCCTACGAGCAGTACTTC. Residues: CATHGTGSSYEQYF. Based on the CDR3 plus reference TRBV15 and TRBJ2-7, the full variable domain is DAMVIQNPRYQVTQFGKPVTLSCSQTLNHNVMYWYQQKSSQAPKLLFHYYDKDFNNEADTPDNFQSRRPNTSFCFLDIRSPGLGDTAMYLCATHGTGSSYEQYFGPGTRLTVT.

Here the CDR3 reads CASSHRAPGELFF. The CDR3 DNA is TGTGCCAGCAGCCACAGGGCGCCCGGGGAGCTGTTTTTT. The V and J genes are TRBV3-1 and TRBJ2-2, with D perhaps TRBD1 (5 bases). V lost 3 bases and J lost 6, with 8 bases in between. The CDR3 totals 13 residues. Germline CDR1 is LGHDT and CDR2 is YNNKEL (reference sequence).

The V gene is TRBV7-2, the J gene TRBJ2-5, with TRBD1 matching over 8 bases. Trimming took 1 base from V and 5 from J; bases not matched to a gene: 9. Per the germline V gene, CDR1 is SGHTA and CDR2 is FQGNSA. CDR3 size: 16 residues. The CDR3 region is CASSLDSARGLETQYF. The CDR3 DNA is TGTGCCAGCAGCTTAGACTCGGCCAGGGGGCTGGAGACCCAGTACTTC.

This rearrangement joins TRBV5-1 to TRBJ2-7; D is possibly TRBD1 (7 bases). The CDR3 has 15 amino acids. Trimming took off 1 base at V and 1 base at J, with 12 bases between the two ends. Germline CDR1 and CDR2: SGHRS and YFSETQ. The DNA for the CDR3 is TGCGCCAGCAGCTTGATGGCAGGGGGGTCCTACGAGCAGTACTTC. Translated: CASSLMAGGSYEQYF.

The genes are TRBV20-1 and TRBJ2-1, with a possible D match to TRBD2 (6 bases). The DNA end is more similar to TRBJ2-7, so the J call may be wrong. The CDR3 spans 14 residues. CDR1 and CDR2 from the germline V gene are DFQATT and SNEGSKA (reference sequence). The CDR3, as DNA: TGCAGTGGTAAAGGCAGGGAGGCCTACAATGAGCAGTACTTC. Translating gives CSGKGREAYNEQYF.

This chain links TRBV10-3 with TRBJ1-2, with unresolved D. Germline V gene data show CDR1 as ENHRY and CDR2 as SYGVKD. Trimming cost V 6 bases and J 3 bases, with 8 bases left between them. CDR3 length: 12 amino acids. CDR3 nucleotide sequence: TGTGCCATCAGGGGAATTGACTATGGCTACACCTTC. Its protein is CAIRGIDYGYTF.

The V gene is TRBV20-1, the J gene TRBJ2-7, with TRBD2 identical over 10 bases. The CDR3 extends over 16 amino acids. After removal of 6 bases from V and 3 bases from J, the junction contained 14 bases not matched to a gene. CDR1 is DFQATT and CDR2 is SNEGSKA in the germline V gene (reference sequence). The CDR3: CSAPSLAGWQDYEQYF. In DNA, the CDR3 is TGCAGTGCCCCATCACTAGCGGGATGGCAGGACTACGAGCAGTACTTC.

This clonotype occurred a few times. The rearrangement uses TRBV7-2 and TRBJ2-7, with D perhaps matching TRBD1 or TRBD2 (5 bases each). The closer fit of TRBJ2-5 to the DNA end suggests the J call may be wrong. The CDR3 extends over 17 amino acids. Per germline, CDR1 SGHTA and CDR2 FQGNSA. CDR3 bases: TGTGCCAGCAGCTTAACTCCAACCCGGGGCACCGCAGGGACCCAGTACTTC. It encodes CASSLTPTRGTAGTQYF.